A selection of T cell receptor beta chains follows, all from one sample in a study of shared clonotypes between healthy human individuals. Generated by immunoSEQ multiplex PCR, the TCRdb table keeps only in-frame clones and is missing some. The sample contains hundreds of thousands of clones, less than 85% of which appear only once. Source material: memory CD4+ T cells sorted from blood. These TCRs come from a woman in her 30s in good health. Each CDR3 is given with its conserved first and last residue. The D gene is left open where the match is weak. Rows give clone size only sometimes, using once, few, many, or a class for an expanded clone.

TRBJ2-7 TRBV20-1 . . TGCAGTGCCGTCTCCCTCTACGAGCAGTACTTC CSAVSLYEQYF
TRBJ2-5 TRBV27 TRBD1 many TGTGCCAGCAGTTACCACAGGACAGGAGCCGGGACCCAGTACTTC CASSYHRTGAGTQYF
TRBJ2-7 TRBV29-1 TRBD2 many TGCAGCGTTGGCGCTAGCGGGAGAGTGGAGTACTTC CSVGASGRVEYF
TRBJ1-3 TRBV5-1 . . TGCGCCAGCAGCTTCCTGGGGGATACGGGAAACACCATATATTTT CASSFLGDTGNTIYF
TRBJ2-1 TRBV5-1 . . TGCGCCAGCAGCTTGGAGGGCCAGCCCCCCTACAATGAGCAGTTCTTC CASSLEGQPPYNEQFF
TRBJ2-7 TRBV30 . . TGTGCCTGGAGAACAGGGTTCGAGCAGTACTTC CAWRTGFEQYF
TRBJ2-7 TRBV19 TRBD2 . TGTGCCAGTAGTGTACTAGCGGGAGTCAACGAGCAGTACTTC CASSVLAGVNEQYF
TRBJ1-1 TRBV5-1 . few TGCGCCAGCAGCTGGGGCTTGGGGGAAATGAACACTGAAGCTTTCTTT CASSWGLGEMNTEAFF
TRBJ2-7 TRBV4-1 . . TGCGCCAGCAGCCGATCAGCCGGGACGGGGAGCTCCTACGAGCAGTACTTC CASSRSAGTGSSYEQYF
TRBJ1-1 TRBV6-5 . . TGTGCCAGCAGTTACGAGGGGGTGGGCACTGAAGCTTTCTTT CASSYEGVGTEAFF
TRBJ1-4 TRBV2 . . TGTGCCAGCAGTAGAGGGTTAAGGACAACTAATGAAAAACTGTTTTTT CASSRGLRTTNEKLFF
TRBJ1-1 TRBV6-5 TRBD1 . TGTGCCAGCAGAAAACAGGGGGCGCAGGCTGAAGCTTTCTTT CASRKQGAQAEAFF
TRBJ1-1 TRBV20-1 . . TGCAGTGCTAGGCTTGGGGGGGTACCTTTCTTT CSARLGGVPFF
TRBJ2-5 TRBV18 TRBD1 . TGTGCCAGCTCAGAGTACAGGGGAGTTAGCACGGAGACCCAGTACTTC CASSEYRGVSTETQYF
TRBJ2-1 TRBV10-3 TRBD2 many TGTGCCATCAGCGGACGAAAGCGGGAGGGCCGTGAGCAGTTCTTC CAISGRKREGREQFF
TRBJ1-1 TRBV11-1 . . TGTGCCAGCAGCTTATATGGTGGTAAAGCTTTCTTT CASSLYGGKAFF
TRBJ2-1 TRBV19 TRBD1 . TGTGCCAGTTTGGGACAGGCTTACAATGAGCAGTTCTTC CASLGQAYNEQFF
TRBJ2-7 TRBV4-2 . . TGTGCCAGCAGCTCCCCTGGGGCAGACACCTACGAGCAGTACTTC CASSSPGADTYEQYF
TRBJ1-2 TRBV5-4 . . TGTGCCAGCAGACGCAGGGACTATGGCTACACCTTC CASRRRDYGYTF
TRBJ2-7 TRBV5-6 TRBD2 . TGTGCCAGCAGCTTAGGACTAGGGTTATACGAGCAGTACTTC CASSLGLGLYEQYF
TRBJ1-1 TRBV2 . . TGTGCCAGCAGTGAAAGGTTGTCCAACACTGAAGCTTTCTTT CASSERLSNTEAFF
TRBJ1-2 TRBV7-2 TRBD1 . TGTGCCAGCAGCTCAACCGGACAGGGCGACTATGGCTACACCTTC CASSSTGQGDYGYTF
TRBJ1-1 TRBV13 . once TGTGCCAGCAGCTTAGGGGCCACGAACACTGAAGCTTTCTTT CASSLGATNTEAFF
TRBJ2-3 TRBV19 TRBD1 few TGTGCCAGTAGCAGGGGGCAGATCGCAGATACGCAGTATTTT CASSRGQIADTQYF
TRBJ2-7 TRBV6-1 TRBD1 . TGTGCCAGCACCAGGACAGGGTTGGACGAGCAGTACTTC CASTRTGLDEQYF
TRBJ2-7 TRBV6-1 TRBD1 . TGTGCCAGCAGTGGACCCGACAGGGGGTCCTACGAGCAGTACTTC CASSGPDRGSYEQYF
TRBJ1-5 TRBV28 . few TGTGCCAGCAGTCCCCCCCTGGTTAGGCAGCCCCAGCATTTT CASSPPLVRQPQHF
TRBJ2-7 TRBV29-1 . . TGCAGCGTTAATTTCCCAGGGCGGTCCTACGAGCAGTACTTC CSVNFPGRSYEQYF
TRBJ2-1 TRBV7-8 TRBD1 . TGTGCCAGCAGCCACTCGGGACAGGGCTTTGGTGAGCAGTTCTTC CASSHSGQGFGEQFF
TRBJ2-5 TRBV5-1 . . TGCGCCAGCAGCTACAACCGGGCCGGACGGCGAACCCAGTACTTC CASSYNRAGRRTQYF
TRBJ2-1 TRBV7-8 . . TGTGCCAGCAGCGCGGGACAGAGTTACAATGAGCAGTTCTTC CASSAGQSYNEQFF
TRBJ2-5 TRBV20-1 . . TGCAGTGCTAGAATTGGGGAGACCCAGTACTTC CSARIGETQYF
TRBJ2-7 TRBV7-9 . . TGTGCCAGCAGCTTACAGGGAGGTGAAGGGTACTTC CASSLQGGEGYF
TRBJ2-2 TRBV25-1 TRBD2 . TGTGCCAGCTCAGGGAGGGGGAACACCGGGGAGCTGTTTTTT CASSGRGNTGELFF
TRBJ1-2 TRBV5-1 . . TGCGCCAGCAGCTTGGACTCGGATACTAACTATGGCTACACCTTC CASSLDSDTNYGYTF
TRBJ1-5 TRBV28 TRBD1 . TGTGCCAGCAGATTAAGGACAGGGAATCAGCCCCAGCATTTT CASRLRTGNQPQHF
TRBJ2-7 TRBV5-1 . . TGCGCCAGCGGACCCGCCGCGGGCTCACGCACGCAGTACTTC CASGPAAGSRTQYF